Below, 15 T cell receptor beta chains from the same sample are listed, as sequenced in a study of shared clonotypes between healthy human individuals. In the naive CD8 group, cells lacked CD45RO and were positively selected for CCR7, so terminally differentiated effector memory CD45RA+ cells were left out. Libraries were prepared by immunoSEQ multiplex PCR; TCRdb keeps only in-frame clonotypes and omits some of them. The sample yields about 2 million clones, about 95% seen once. Sequencing used naive CD8+ T cells sorted from blood. These TCRs come from a man between 18 and 35 years old in good health.

CDR3 protein: CASSANRGDGYTF. As DNA, the CDR3 is TGTGCCAGCAGCGCGAACAGGGGGGATGGCTACACCTTC. The chain joins TRBV7-9 to TRBJ1-2; 8 bases map to TRBD1. Germline V gene lookup returns CDR1 SEHNR and CDR2 FQNEAQ (reference sequence). With 5 bases clipped from V and 6 bases from J, the junction kept 5 bases outside the gene matches. The CDR3 sequence is 13 residues long.

Regarding this clone: One end of the junction does not line up with germline, which may come from a read error. The V call is TRBV4-3, the J call TRBJ2-1; 9 nucleotides line up with TRBD2. This CDR3 contains 16 residues. From germline, CDR1 is LGHNA and CDR2 YSLEER. The CDR3 DNA reads TGCGCCAGCAGTCAAGTCCTAGCGGGATCCTACAATGAGCAGTTCTTC. It specifies CASSQVLAGSYNEQFF.

The chain has TRBV11-2 and TRBJ2-7; 9 bases are a match to TRBD1. V shed 0 bases, J shed 7 bases, and the junction held 4 bases outside the gene matches. The CDR3 contains 14 residues. Germline V gene sequence: CDR1 SGHAT, CDR2 FQNNGV. CDR3: CASSLETGGTEQYF. Written as DNA, the CDR3 is TGTGCCAGCAGCTTAGAGACAGGGGGGACGGAGCAGTACTTC.

V usage is TRBV4-1 and J usage is TRBJ2-3; unclear D gene. Germline CDR1 reads MGHRA; CDR2 reads YSYEKL. V gave up 5 bases and J gave up 4 bases, with 7 bases separating them. This CDR3 is built from 12 residues. The CDR3 DNA sequence: TGCGCCAGCAGCTCTGTGGCAGATACGCAGTATTTT. It is translated as CASSSVADTQYF.

The chain combines TRBV7-9 with TRBJ1-4; TRBD1 matches at 7 bases. The germline V gene has CDR1 SEHNR and CDR2 FQNEAQ (reference sequence). Trimming took 5 bases from V and 4 from J; bases not matched to a gene: 10. The CDR3 has 16 amino acids. The CDR3 DNA follows: TGTGCCAGCAGCCCATGGGCGACAGGGATTAATGAAAAACTGTTTTTT. Encoded protein: CASSPWATGINEKLFF.

This clone was counted once. The chain combines TRBV30 with TRBJ2-7; 11 nucleotides match TRBD1. This CDR3 is built from 14 residues. Germline V gene lookup returns CDR1 GTSNPN and CDR2 SVGIG (reference sequence). With V trimmed by 1 base and J by 4 bases, 3 bases remained unmatched. CDR3: CAWSGGQGAYEQYF. The CDR3 DNA reads TGTGCCTGGAGTGGCGGACAGGGGGCTTACGAGCAGTACTTC.

The chain carries TRBV2 and TRBJ2-1, with a tentative D call TRBD2 (5 bases). The length of the CDR3 is 14 residues. V was trimmed by 0 bases and J by 8 bases, leaving 11 bases between them. The germline V gene has CDR1 SNHLY and CDR2 FYNNEI. CDR3 sequence (DNA): TGTGCCAGCAGTGAAGCGTCGCGGGCATATGAGCAGTTCTTC. As protein: CASSEASRAYEQFF.

The V call is TRBV2, the J call TRBJ1-2; D unclear. This CDR3 spans 15 amino acids. Germline CDR1 reads SNHLY; CDR2 reads FYNNEI. Trimming stripped 3 bases from V and 4 bases from J, with 15 bases between. The CDR3 spells CASSDLGTAFYGYTF. Here the CDR3 DNA reads TGTGCCAGCAGTGATCTCGGTACGGCCTTCTATGGCTACACCTTC. The complete variable domain, with remaining parts taken from reference TRBV2 and TRBJ1-2, reads EPEVTQTPSHQVTQMGQEVILRCVPISNHLYFYWYRQILGQKVEFLVSFYNNEISEKSEIFDDQFSVERPDGSNFTLKIRSTKLEDSAMYFCASSDLGTAFYGYTFGSGTRLTVV.

The rearrangement links TRBV2 to TRBJ2-1; D remains unclear. Germline V CDR1 and CDR2: SNHLY, FYNNEI. This CDR3 comprises 13 residues. V was shortened by 10 bases and J by 4 bases, with 14 bases between the two germline ends. CDR3 amino acids: CATLLFGYNEQFF. The CDR3 DNA sequence: TGTGCCACCCTACTCTTCGGTTACAATGAGCAGTTCTTC.

The rearrangement links TRBV20-1 to TRBJ2-7; no reliable D call. V was pared by 8 bases and J by 4 bases, with 9 bases between. This CDR3 has 10 amino acids. CDR1 is DFQATT and CDR2 is SNEGSKA in the germline V gene (reference sequence). CDR3 loop: CSPRGYEQYF. The CDR3 bases are TGCAGTCCCCGAGGATACGAGCAGTACTTC.

The chain carries TRBV5-6 and TRBJ1-2, with unresolved D. Trimming took 2 bases from V and 4 from J, leaving 15 bases between them. Germline loops: CDR1 SGHDT, CDR2 YYEEEE. The CDR3 consists of 15 residues. CDR3 DNA: TGTGCCAGCAGCTTTCGGCAGACCCCTCCCTATGGCTACACCTTC. It specifies CASSFRQTPPYGYTF. Combining the CDR3 with reference TRBV5-6 and TRBJ1-2 gives the whole variable domain DAGVTQSPTHLIKTRGQQVTLRCSPKSGHDTVSWYQQALGQGPQFIFQYYEEEERQRGNFPDRFSGHQFPNYSSELNVNALLLGDSALYLCASSFRQTPPYGYTFGSGTRLTVV.

With respect to this clone: The sample has other DNA sequences that encode this CDR3 too. The chain uses TRBV27 and TRBJ2-7, with 9 bases fitting TRBD1. CDR1 and CDR2 from the germline V gene are MNHEY and SMNVEV (reference sequence). The CDR3 is 13 amino acids. The junction had 3 bases not matched to a gene; V was cut back by 5 bases and J by 4 bases. CDR3 sequence: CASSPGTGYEQYF. For the CDR3, the DNA is TGTGCCAGCAGTCCCGGGACAGGGTACGAGCAGTACTTC.

The chain recombines TRBV7-9 with TRBJ2-1, with 14 bases fitting TRBD2. Unmatched junction bases numbered 2, after V lost 0 bases and J lost 7 bases. CDR1 and CDR2 from the germline V gene are SEHNR and FQNEAQ (reference sequence). This CDR3 spans 16 amino acids. CDR3 sequence reads: CASSLAGLAGENEQFF. CDR3 bases: TGTGCCAGCAGCTTAGCGGGACTAGCGGGAGAGAATGAGCAGTTCTTC.

The chain couples TRBV4-3 to TRBJ2-7, with D uncertain. Germline-derived CDR1 and CDR2 are LGHNA and YSLEER. The CDR3 runs to 15 residues. V lost 0 bases to trimming and J lost 0 bases, with 9 bases between them. The CDR3 DNA is TGCGCCAGCAGCCAAGATCGCGAGGCCTCCTACGAGCAGTACTTC. Translating it yields CASSQDREASYEQYF.

The chain couples TRBV4-3 to TRBJ1-2; D perhaps matches TRBD1 (5 bases). CDR1 is LGHNA, CDR2 YSLEER, per germline. The CDR3 loop spans 15 amino acids. Trimming removed 2 bases from V and 8 bases from J, with 18 bases in between. The CDR3, as DNA: TGCGCCAGCAGCCAATATCTAACAGGATCAAGAGGCTACACCTTC. Translated, it gives CASSQYLTGSRGYTF.